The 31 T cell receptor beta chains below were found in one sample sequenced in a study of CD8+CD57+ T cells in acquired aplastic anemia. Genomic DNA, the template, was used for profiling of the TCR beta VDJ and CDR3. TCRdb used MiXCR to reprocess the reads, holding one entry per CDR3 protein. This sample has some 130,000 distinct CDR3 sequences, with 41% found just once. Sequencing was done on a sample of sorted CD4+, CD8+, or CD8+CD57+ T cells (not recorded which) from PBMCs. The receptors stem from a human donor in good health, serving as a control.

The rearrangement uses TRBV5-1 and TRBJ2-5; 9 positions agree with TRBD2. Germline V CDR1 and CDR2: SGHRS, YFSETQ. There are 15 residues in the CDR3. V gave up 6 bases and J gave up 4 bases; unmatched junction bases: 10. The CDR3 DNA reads TGCGCCAGCACTCCTAGCGGGGTTAGGGGAGAGACCCAGTACTTC. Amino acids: CASTPSGVRGETQYF.

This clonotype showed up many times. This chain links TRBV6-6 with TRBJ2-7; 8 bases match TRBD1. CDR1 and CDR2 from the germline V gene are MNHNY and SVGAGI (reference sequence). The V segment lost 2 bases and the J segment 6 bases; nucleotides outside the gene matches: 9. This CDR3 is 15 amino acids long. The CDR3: CASSYVAGGGVEQYF. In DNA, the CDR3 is TGTGCCAGCAGTTACGTGGCAGGGGGCGGCGTCGAGCAGTACTTC.

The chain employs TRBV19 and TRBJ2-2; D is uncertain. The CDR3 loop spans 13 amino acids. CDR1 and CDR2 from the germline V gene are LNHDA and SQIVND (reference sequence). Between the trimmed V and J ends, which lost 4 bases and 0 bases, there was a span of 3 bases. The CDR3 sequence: CASSSTNTGELFF. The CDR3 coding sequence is TGTGCCAGTAGTAGCACGAACACCGGGGAGCTGTTTTTT.

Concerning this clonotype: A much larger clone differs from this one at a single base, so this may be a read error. The CDR3 protein is CASSLWGGLYGYTF. The CDR3 DNA reads TGTGCCAGCAGCTTGTGGGGAGGGCTCTATGGCTACACCTTC. The genes are TRBV5-5 and TRBJ1-2; D gene ambiguous. Germline V gene lookup returns CDR1 SGHKS and CDR2 YYEKEE (reference sequence). The CDR3 contains 14 residues. V lost 1 base and J 4 bases, leaving 11 bases between the germline ends.

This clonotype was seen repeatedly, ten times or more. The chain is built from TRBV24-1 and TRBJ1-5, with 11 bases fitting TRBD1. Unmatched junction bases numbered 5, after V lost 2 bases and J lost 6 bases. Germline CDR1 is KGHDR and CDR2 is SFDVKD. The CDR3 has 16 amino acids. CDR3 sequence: CATSDSGTGGAQPQHF. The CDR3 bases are TGTGCCACCAGTGATTCCGGGACAGGGGGGGCTCAGCCCCAGCATTTT.

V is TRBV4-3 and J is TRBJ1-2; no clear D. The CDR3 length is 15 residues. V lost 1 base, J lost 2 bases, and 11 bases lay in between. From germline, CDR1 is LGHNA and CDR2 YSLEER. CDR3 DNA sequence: TGCGCCAGCAGCCAAGGGATCCCCGGGAACTATGGCTACACCTTC. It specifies CASSQGIPGNYGYTF.

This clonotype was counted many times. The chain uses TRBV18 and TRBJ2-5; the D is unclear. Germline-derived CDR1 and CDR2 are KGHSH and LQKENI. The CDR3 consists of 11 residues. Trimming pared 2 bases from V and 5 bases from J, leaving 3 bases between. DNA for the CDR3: TGTGCCAGCTCACCATCGGAGACCCAGTACTTC. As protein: CASSPSETQYF.

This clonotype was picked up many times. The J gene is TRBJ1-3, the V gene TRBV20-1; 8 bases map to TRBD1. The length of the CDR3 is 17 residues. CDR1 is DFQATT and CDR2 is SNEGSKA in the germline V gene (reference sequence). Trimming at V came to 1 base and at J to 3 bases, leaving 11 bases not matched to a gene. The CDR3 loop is CSARGRGQAFGGNTIYF. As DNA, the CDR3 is TGCAGTGCTAGAGGTCGGGGACAGGCCTTTGGTGGAAACACCATATATTTT.

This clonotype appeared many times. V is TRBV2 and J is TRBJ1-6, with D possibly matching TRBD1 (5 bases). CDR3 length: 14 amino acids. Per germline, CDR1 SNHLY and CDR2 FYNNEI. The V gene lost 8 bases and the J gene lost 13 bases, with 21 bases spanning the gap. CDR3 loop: CASSEGALYPPLHF. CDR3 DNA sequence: TGTGCCAGCTCTGAAGGGGCCCTCTACCCCCCCCTCCACTTT.

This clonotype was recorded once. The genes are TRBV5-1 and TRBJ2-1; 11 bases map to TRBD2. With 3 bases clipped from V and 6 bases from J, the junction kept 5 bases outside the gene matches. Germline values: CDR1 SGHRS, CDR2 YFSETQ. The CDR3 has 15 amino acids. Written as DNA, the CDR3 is TGCGCCAGCAGCTCACTAGCGGGAGTGCTCAATGAGCAGTTCTTC. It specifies CASSSLAGVLNEQFF.

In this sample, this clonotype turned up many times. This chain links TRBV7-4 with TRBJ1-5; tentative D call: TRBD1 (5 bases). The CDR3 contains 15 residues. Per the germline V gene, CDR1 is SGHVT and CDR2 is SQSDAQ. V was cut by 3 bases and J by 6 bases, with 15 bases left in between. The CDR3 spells CASSFTMRGFQPQHF. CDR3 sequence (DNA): TGTGCCAGCAGCTTTACGATGAGGGGCTTTCAGCCCCAGCATTTT.

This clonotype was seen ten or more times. The CDR3 sequence is CASSPGLAGITDTQYF. Here the CDR3 DNA reads TGTGCCAGCTCACCCGGACTAGCGGGAATCACAGATACGCAGTATTTT. The chain employs TRBV18 and TRBJ2-3; 12 nucleotides align to TRBD2. Germline assignment: CDR1 KGHSH and CDR2 LQKENI. This CDR3 is built from 16 residues. Trimming removed 3 bases from V and 2 bases from J; junction bases left unmatched: 3.

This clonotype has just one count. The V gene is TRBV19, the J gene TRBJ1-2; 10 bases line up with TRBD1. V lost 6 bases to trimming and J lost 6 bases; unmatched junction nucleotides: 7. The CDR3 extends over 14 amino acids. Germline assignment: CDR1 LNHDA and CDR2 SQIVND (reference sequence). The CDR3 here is CASSLTGGSDGYTF. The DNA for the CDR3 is TGTGCCAGTAGCCTGACAGGGGGCTCGGATGGCTACACCTTC.

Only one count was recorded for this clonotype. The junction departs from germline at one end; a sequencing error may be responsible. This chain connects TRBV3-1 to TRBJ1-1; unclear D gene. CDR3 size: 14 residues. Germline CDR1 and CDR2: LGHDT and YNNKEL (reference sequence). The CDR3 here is CASSPSRLYTEASF. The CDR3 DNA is TGTGCCAGCAGCCCTTCACGGTTGTACACTGAAGCTTCCTTT.

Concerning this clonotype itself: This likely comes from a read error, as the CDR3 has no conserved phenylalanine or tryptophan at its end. CDR3 bases: TGCACTGGGACTAGCGGGGGGTTAGGCATTCAGTACCTC. It codes for CTGTSGGLGIQYL. This chain joins TRBV20-1 and TRBJ2-4, with TRBD2 matching 15 bases. The CDR3 length is 13 residues. Germline V gene lookup returns CDR1 DFQATT and CDR2 SNEGSKA (reference sequence).

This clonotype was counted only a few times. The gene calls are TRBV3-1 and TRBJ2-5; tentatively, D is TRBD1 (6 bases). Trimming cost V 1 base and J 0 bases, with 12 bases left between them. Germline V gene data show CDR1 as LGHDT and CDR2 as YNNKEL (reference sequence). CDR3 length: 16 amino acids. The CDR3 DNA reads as TGTGCCAGCAGCCAAGGGATCCGGGACAACCAAGAGACCCAGTACTTC. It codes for CASSQGIRDNQETQYF.

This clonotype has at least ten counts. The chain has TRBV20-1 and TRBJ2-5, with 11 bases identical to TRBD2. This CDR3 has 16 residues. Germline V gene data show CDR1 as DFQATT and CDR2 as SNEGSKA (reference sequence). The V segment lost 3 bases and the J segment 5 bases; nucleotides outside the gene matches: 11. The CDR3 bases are TGCAGTGCTAGTGGCATACTAGCGGGAGTAAGGGAGACCCAGTACTTC. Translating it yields CSASGILAGVRETQYF.

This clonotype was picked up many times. The CDR3 is CASSFRDGGSLTYEQYF. The CDR3 DNA sequence: TGTGCCAGCAGTTTCCGGGACGGAGGATCCCTTACCTACGAGCAGTACTTC. The chain employs TRBV12-3 or TRBV12-4 and TRBJ2-7, with D tentatively TRBD1 or TRBD2 (5 bases each). This CDR3 is 17 amino acids long. Trimming took 3 bases from V and 2 from J, leaving 20 bases between them.

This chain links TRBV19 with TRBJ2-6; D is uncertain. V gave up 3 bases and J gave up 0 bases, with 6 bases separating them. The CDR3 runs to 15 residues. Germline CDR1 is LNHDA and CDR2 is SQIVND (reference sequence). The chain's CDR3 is CASSIIGSGANVLTF. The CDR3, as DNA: TGTGCCAGTAGTATTATTGGCTCTGGGGCCAACGTCCTGACTTTC.

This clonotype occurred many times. CDR3 coding DNA: TGCGCCAGCGGCTCGGGGCCCGGAGATATCCAGCATTTT. It codes for CASGSGPGDIQHF. The V call is TRBV5-1, the J call TRBJ1-5; weak D call: TRBD1 (5 bases). The CDR3 loop spans 13 amino acids. The V end lost 7 bases, the J end lost 12 bases, and 20 bases lay between the germline ends. Germline CDR1 SGHRS, CDR2 YFSETQ.

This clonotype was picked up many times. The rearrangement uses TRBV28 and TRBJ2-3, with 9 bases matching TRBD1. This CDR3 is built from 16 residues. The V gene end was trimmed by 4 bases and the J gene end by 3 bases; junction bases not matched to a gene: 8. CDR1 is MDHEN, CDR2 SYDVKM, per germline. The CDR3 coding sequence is TGTGCCAGCAGTTCCGGACAGGGGTTAGGGACAGATACGCAGTATTTT. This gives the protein CASSSGQGLGTDTQYF.

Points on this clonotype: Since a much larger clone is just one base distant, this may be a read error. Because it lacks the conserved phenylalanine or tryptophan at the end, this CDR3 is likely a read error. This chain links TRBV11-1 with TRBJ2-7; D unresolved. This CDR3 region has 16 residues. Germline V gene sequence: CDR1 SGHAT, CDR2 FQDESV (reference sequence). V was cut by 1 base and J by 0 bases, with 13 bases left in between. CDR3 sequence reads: CASSLDIGKSSYEQYL. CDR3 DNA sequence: TGTGCCAGCAGCTTAGATATAGGTAAGAGCTCCTACGAGCAGTACCTC.

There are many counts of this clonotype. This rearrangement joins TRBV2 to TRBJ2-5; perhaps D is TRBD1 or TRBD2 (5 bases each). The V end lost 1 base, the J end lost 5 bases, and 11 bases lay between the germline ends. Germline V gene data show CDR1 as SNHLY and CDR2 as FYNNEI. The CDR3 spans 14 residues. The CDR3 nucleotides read TGTGCCAGCAGTGAAGATGGGACGCGGGAGACCCAGTACTTC. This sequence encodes CASSEDGTRETQYF. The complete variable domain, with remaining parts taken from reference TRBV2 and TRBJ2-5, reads EPEVTQTPSHQVTQMGQEVILRCVPISNHLYFYWYRQILGQKVEFLVSFYNNEISEKSEIFDDQFSVERPDGSNFTLKIRSTKLEDSAMYFCASSEDGTRETQYFGPGTRLLVL.

The CDR3, as DNA: TGTGCCAGCAGTGATGGGCACAATTCACCCCTCCACTTT. Translating gives CASSDGHNSPLHF. The genes are TRBV6-4 and TRBJ1-6; D is unresolved. The V gene lost 3 bases and the J gene lost 7 bases, with 7 bases spanning the gap. This CDR3 comprises 13 residues. From germline, CDR1 is MRHNA and CDR2 SNTAGT.

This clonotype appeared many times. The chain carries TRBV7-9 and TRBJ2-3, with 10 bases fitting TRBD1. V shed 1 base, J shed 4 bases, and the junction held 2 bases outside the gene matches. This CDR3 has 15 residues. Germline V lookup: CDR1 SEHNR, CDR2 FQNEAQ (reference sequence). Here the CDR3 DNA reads TGTGCCAGCAGCTTAGGTGGACAGGGGGCAGATACGCAGTATTTT. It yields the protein CASSLGGQGADTQYF.

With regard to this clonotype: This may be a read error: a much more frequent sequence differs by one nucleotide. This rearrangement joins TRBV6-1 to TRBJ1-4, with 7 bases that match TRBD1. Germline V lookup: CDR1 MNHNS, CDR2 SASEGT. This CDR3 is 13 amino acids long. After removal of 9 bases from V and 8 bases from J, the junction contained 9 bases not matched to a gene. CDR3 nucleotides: TGTGCCAGGAGTCTACAGGGGATAGAAAAACTGTTTTTT. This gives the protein CARSLQGIEKLFF.

The CDR3 DNA reads TGTGCCAGCAGCTTAAAGGGCTACACCTTC. It codes for CASSLKGYTF. The chain links TRBV7-9 to TRBJ1-2; D is undetermined. Germline V gene sequence: CDR1 SEHNR, CDR2 FQNEAQ (reference sequence). The V end was cut by 2 bases, the J end by 8 bases, with 3 bases between. The CDR3 extends over 10 amino acids.

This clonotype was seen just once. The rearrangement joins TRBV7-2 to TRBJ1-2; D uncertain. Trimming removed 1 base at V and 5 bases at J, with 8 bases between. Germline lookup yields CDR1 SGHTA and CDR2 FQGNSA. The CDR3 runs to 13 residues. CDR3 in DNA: TGTGCCAGCAGCTTAGAAACGGAATATGGCTACACCTTC. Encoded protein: CASSLETEYGYTF. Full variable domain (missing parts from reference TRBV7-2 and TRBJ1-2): GAGVSQSPSNKVTEKGKDVELRCDPISGHTALYWYRQSLGQGLEFLIYFQGNSAPDKSGLPSDRFSAERTGGSVSTLTIQRTQQEDSAVYLCASSLETEYGYTFGSGTRLTVV.

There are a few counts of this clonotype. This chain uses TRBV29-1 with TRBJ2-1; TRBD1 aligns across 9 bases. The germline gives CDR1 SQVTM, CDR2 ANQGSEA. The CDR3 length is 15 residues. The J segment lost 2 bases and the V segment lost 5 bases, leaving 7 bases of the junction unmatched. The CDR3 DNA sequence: TGCAGCGTTAGAACGGGACAGGGCGCCTACAATGAGCAGTTCTTC. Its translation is CSVRTGQGAYNEQFF.

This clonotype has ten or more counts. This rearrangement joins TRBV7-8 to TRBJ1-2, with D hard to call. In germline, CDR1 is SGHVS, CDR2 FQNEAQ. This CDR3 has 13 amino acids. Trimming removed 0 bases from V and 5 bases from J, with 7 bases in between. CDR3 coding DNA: TGTGCCAGCAGCTTAGCTTGGGCTTATGGCTACACCTTC. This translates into CASSLAWAYGYTF. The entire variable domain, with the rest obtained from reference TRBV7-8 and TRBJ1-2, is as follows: GAGVSQSPRYKVAKRGQDVALRCDPISGHVSLFWYQQALGQGPEFLTYFQNEAQLDKSGLPSDRFFAERPEGSVSTLKIQRTQQEDSAVYLCASSLAWAYGYTFGSGTRLTVV.

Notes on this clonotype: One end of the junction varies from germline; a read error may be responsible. CDR3 amino acids: CASSSLAGGDNEQFF. CDR3 DNA sequence: TGCGCCAGCAGCTCCTTAGCGGGAGGGGACAATGAGCAGTTCTTC. This chain uses TRBV2 with TRBJ2-1; 11 nucleotides align to TRBD2. Germline values: CDR1 SNHLY, CDR2 FYNNEI. This CDR3 has 15 residues.